These 29 T cell receptor beta chains share one sample of origin, sequenced in a study of blood T cells in healthy people across ages. Combining a sample-barcoded 5' primer with a J-beta primer mix, a second PCR ran for roughly 7 to 11 cycles. TCRdb reprocessed the 5' RACE reads via MiXCR and lists one record per CDR3 protein. The sample contains over 600,000 distinct CDR3 sequences, 35% to 50% of which appear only once. The specimen sequenced was blood. These receptors came from a man at least 80 years old in good health.

The genes are TRBV29-1 and TRBJ2-3; D not certain. Trimming shortened V by 2 bases and J by 3 bases, and 9 bases separated the two germline ends. This CDR3 contains 13 residues. In germline, CDR1 is SQVTM, CDR2 ANQGSEA. In nucleotides, the CDR3 is TGCAGCGTTGAACAGGTCACAACAGATACGCAGTATTTT. Its protein is CSVEQVTTDTQYF.

This clonotype was counted only a few times. V is TRBV21-1 and J is TRBJ2-1; TRBD2, as called in the table, went unchecked against the DNA. TRBV21-1 is a recognized pseudogene. This CDR3 is 12 amino acids long. The CDR3 coding sequence is TGTGCCAGGGCACCGAGGAGGGGTGAGCAGTTCTTC. It encodes CARAPRRGEQFF.

This clonotype has just a few counts. V usage is TRBV20-1 and J usage is TRBJ2-1; 7 bases map to TRBD2. V trimming: 2 bases; J trimming: 2 bases; junction bases outside the gene matches: 3. The CDR3 has 14 amino acids. Per germline, CDR1 DFQATT and CDR2 SNEGSKA (reference sequence). In DNA, the CDR3 is TGCAGTGCTAGATCCGGGAGGACCTACAATGAGCAGTTCTTC. Translated: CSARSGRTYNEQFF.

Ten or more counts support this clonotype. V and J are TRBV6-6 and TRBJ2-3; TRBD2 matches 7 bases. This CDR3 spans 16 amino acids. With 3 bases clipped from V and 0 bases from J, the junction kept 6 bases outside the gene matches. Germline values: CDR1 MNHNY, CDR2 SVGAGI (reference sequence). The CDR3 nucleotides read TGTGCCAGCAGTTATCTAGCGGTAACTAGCACAGATACGCAGTATTTT. Translation gives CASSYLAVTSTDTQYF.

V gene TRBV28 combines with J gene TRBJ2-1; 9 bases are shared with TRBD1. J was trimmed by 6 bases and V by 6 bases; bases with no gene match: 9. The CDR3 covers 15 residues. Germline V gene data show CDR1 as MDHEN and CDR2 as SYDVKM. Here the CDR3 reads CASSQAGTGINEQFF. The CDR3, as DNA: TGTGCCAGCAGCCAGGCCGGGACAGGGATCAATGAGCAGTTCTTC.

This clonotype was counted between two and nine times. V is TRBV7-8 and J is TRBJ2-3; no clear D. This CDR3 is 16 amino acids long. V lost 1 base and J 0 bases, leaving 11 bases between the germline ends. Germline CDR1 is SGHVS and CDR2 is FQNEAQ. The CDR3 is CASSLVRETSTDTQYF. The CDR3 DNA reads as TGTGCCAGCAGCTTAGTTAGGGAAACTAGCACAGATACGCAGTATTTT.

The chain joins TRBV3-1 to TRBJ1-4; no firm D call. Germline CDR1 LGHDT, CDR2 YNNKEL (reference sequence). V was pared by 5 bases and J by 3 bases, with 10 bases between. The CDR3 sequence is 14 residues long. CDR3 sequence: CASSSRKANEKLFF. CDR3 bases: TGTGCCAGCAGCAGCCGGAAAGCTAATGAAAAACTGTTTTTT.

V gene TRBV24-1 combines with J gene TRBJ2-7; TRBD1 matches 8 bases. The closer fit of TRBJ2-5 to the DNA end suggests the J call may be wrong. The V gene's germline CDR1 is KGHDR and CDR2 SFDVKD. The length of the CDR3 is 16 residues. CDR3 loop: CATSDAGTGGGETQYF. CDR3 sequence (DNA): TGTGCCACCAGTGATGCCGGGACAGGAGGAGGAGAGACCCAGTACTTC.

The V call is TRBV5-6, the J call TRBJ2-7, with TRBD1 matching 11 bases. CDR1 is SGHDT and CDR2 is YYEEEE in the germline V gene. The CDR3 has 15 residues. The junction had 9 bases not matched to a gene; V was cut back by 4 bases and J by 6 bases. CDR3 in DNA: TGTGCCAGCAGCCCGGCGGGGACAGGGGGGTTCGAGCAGTACTTC. Residues: CASSPAGTGGFEQYF.

This clonotype was seen a few times. The CDR3 loop is CASSKDSGNSYEQYF. The CDR3 coding sequence is TGTGCCAGCAGCAAAGATAGCGGGAATAGCTACGAGCAGTACTTC. The rearrangement links TRBV21-1 to TRBJ2-7; TRBD2, the table's D call, was not compared with the DNA. TRBV21-1 corresponds to a pseudogene. The CDR3 contains 15 residues.

The table lists this clonotype with a few counts. V gene TRBV7-3 combines with J gene TRBJ2-3; D is unresolved. CDR1 SGHTA and CDR2 FQGTGA come from the germline V gene. Trimming took 6 bases from V and 1 from J, leaving 11 bases between them. This CDR3 comprises 14 residues. The CDR3 DNA reads as TGTGCCAGCAGTCCTTCCACAGGCACAGATACGCAGTATTTT. Protein sequence: CASSPSTGTDTQYF.

The chain has TRBV11-2 and TRBJ1-1; D is undetermined. The CDR3 length is 13 residues. V was cut by 5 bases and J by 0 bases, with 7 bases left in between. Germline V gene lookup returns CDR1 SGHAT and CDR2 FQNNGV. This chain's CDR3 is CASSVALNTEAFF. The CDR3, as DNA: TGTGCCAGCAGCGTGGCTTTGAACACTGAAGCTTTCTTT.

The chain joins TRBV5-1 to TRBJ1-6, with TRBD1 matching 10 bases. The V gene end was trimmed by 0 bases and the J gene end by 11 bases; junction bases not matched to a gene: 5. The CDR3 has 15 residues. The V gene's germline CDR1 is SGHRS and CDR2 YFSETQ. CDR3 sequence: CASSLGDRGTTPLHF. The CDR3 DNA is TGCGCCAGCAGCTTGGGGGACAGGGGAACGACACCCCTCCACTTT.

This sequence joins TRBV11-2 and TRBJ2-1, with TRBD2 as a possible D gene (6 bases). The length of the CDR3 is 14 residues. Trimming left V 4 bases short and J 13 bases short, with 20 bases between. CDR1 and CDR2 from the germline V gene are SGHAT and FQNNGV. The CDR3 sequence: CASSSSGVRETQFF. The CDR3 DNA reads as TGTGCCAGCAGCTCTTCGGGGGTCAGGGAGACCCAGTTCTTC.

This clonotype was recorded a few times. The J gene is TRBJ2-1, the V gene TRBV7-2, with 7 bases lining up with TRBD1. Trimming took 5 bases from V and 4 from J; bases not matched to a gene: 8. Per germline, CDR1 SGHTA and CDR2 FQGNSA. This CDR3 has 15 amino acids. For the CDR3, the DNA is TGTGCCAGCAGCCCCGGGACAGCCGGGTACAATGAGCAGTTCTTC. Amino acid sequence: CASSPGTAGYNEQFF.

The chain recombines TRBV27 with TRBJ2-2; no definite D call. CDR1 and CDR2 (germline): MNHEY, SMNVEV (reference sequence). The CDR3 has 13 amino acids. V gave up 5 bases and J gave up 5 bases, with 9 bases separating them. The CDR3 loop reads CASSSLVTGELFF. In DNA, the CDR3 is TGTGCCAGCAGTAGCCTGGTTACCGGGGAGCTGTTTTTT.

This clonotype was recorded a few times. V is TRBV6-2 or TRBV6-3 and J is TRBJ2-7; D tentatively reads TRBD1 or TRBD2 (5 bases each). The CDR3 contains 13 residues. V was trimmed by 6 bases and J by 7 bases, leaving 16 bases between them. Germline CDR1 is MNHEY and CDR2 is SVGEGT. In nucleotides, the CDR3 is TGTGCCAGCAGCCCTCGGGACGAATGGGAGCAGTACTTC. This translates into CASSPRDEWEQYF.

J is TRBJ1-2 and V is TRBV9, with D perhaps TRBD1 (5 bases). The germline CDR1 and CDR2 sequences are SGDLS and YYNGEE. CDR3 length equals 13 residues. Trimming stripped 4 bases from V and 6 bases from J, with 13 bases between. The CDR3 DNA is TGTGCCAGCAGCCCGGTGGGGGTAAATGGCTACACCTTC. Protein sequence: CASSPVGVNGYTF.

There are many counts of this clonotype. V and J are TRBV7-2 and TRBJ1-6; D possibly corresponds to TRBD1 (6 bases). The CDR3 is 15 residues long. Germline V lookup: CDR1 SGHTA, CDR2 FQGNSA. The germline V and J ends were trimmed by 5 bases and 10 bases, with 18 bases remaining between them. The CDR3 sequence: CASSPPLQGSSPLHF. The CDR3 DNA reads TGTGCCAGCAGCCCGCCCTTACAGGGCTCGTCACCCCTCCACTTT.

In this sample, this clonotype turned up a few times. The V gene is TRBV4-2, the J gene TRBJ2-7; maybe TRBD2 (5 bases). Trimming took off 0 bases at V and 4 bases at J, with 7 bases between the two ends. Germline CDR1 and CDR2: LGHNA and YNFKEQ. The CDR3 runs to 13 residues. In DNA, the CDR3 is TGTGCCAGCAGCCAAGATCAGCGGTACGAGCAGTACTTC. This sequence encodes CASSQDQRYEQYF.

A few counts support this clonotype. The chain links TRBV29-1 to TRBJ2-7; 8 bases agree with TRBD1. This CDR3 region has 13 residues. Looked up from germline, CDR1 is SQVTM and CDR2 is ANQGSEA. Trimming cost V 7 bases and J 9 bases; bases outside gene matches: 14. As DNA, the CDR3 is TGCAGCGCCGGGACAGGTACGCCTCGCGGGCAGTACTTC. The encoded protein is CSAGTGTPRGQYF.

This clonotype turned up a few times. This CDR3 is CASSQDPRPSGANVLTF. CDR3 nucleotides: TGCGCCAGCAGCCAAGATCCCAGGCCCTCTGGGGCCAACGTCCTGACTTTC. The chain employs TRBV4-1 and TRBJ2-6, with unresolved D. With 0 bases removed from V and 0 bases from J, the gap between germline ends came to 9 bases. The length of the CDR3 is 17 residues. From germline, CDR1 is MGHRA and CDR2 YSYEKL.

This clonotype was counted a few times. The CDR3, as DNA: TGTGCCAGCAGTTTGACCGGCCTGGGGGGTTTCTATGGCTACACCTTC. Its protein product is CASSLTGLGGFYGYTF. The chain couples TRBV27 to TRBJ1-2, with D perhaps TRBD1 (5 bases). The CDR3 totals 16 residues. CDR1 and CDR2 (germline): MNHEY, SMNVEV (reference sequence). Deletions cut 3 bases from V and 4 bases from J, with 18 bases between.

The chain has TRBV7-9 and TRBJ2-5, with D possibly TRBD2 on 7 matching bases. Trimming stripped 6 bases from V and 5 bases from J, with 19 bases between. The CDR3 sequence is 15 residues long. Germline V lookup: CDR1 SEHNR, CDR2 FQNEAQ (reference sequence). In DNA, the CDR3 is TGTGCCAGCAGGTCGCGGGGGCTGGTCGGGGAGACCCAGTACTTC. Translating gives CASRSRGLVGETQYF.

This chain connects TRBV6-2 or TRBV6-3 to TRBJ2-5; the D gene is possibly TRBD1 (6 bases). The closer fit of TRBJ2-7 to the DNA end suggests the J call may be wrong. The germline CDR1 and CDR2 sequences are MNHEY and SVGEGT. The CDR3 contains 12 residues. The CDR3 nucleotides read TGTGCCAGCAGCAACAGGGTCTACGAGCAGTACTTC. It encodes CASSNRVYEQYF.

At least ten counts were recorded for this clonotype. J is TRBJ1-2 and V is TRBV9; 7 nucleotides match TRBD1. The CDR3 length is 13 residues. CDR1 SGDLS and CDR2 YYNGEE come from the germline V gene. V trimming: 5 bases; J trimming: 3 bases; junction bases outside the gene matches: 4. CDR3 in amino acids: CASSVTGDYGYTF. CDR3 sequence (DNA): TGTGCCAGCAGTGTTACAGGGGACTATGGCTACACCTTC.

The chain joins TRBV4-2 to TRBJ1-2, with 7 nucleotides matching TRBD1. The CDR3 is 15 amino acids. The trim removed 0 bases at V and 4 bases at J, leaving 5 bases unmatched. The germline V gene has CDR1 LGHNA and CDR2 YNFKEQ. The CDR3 nucleotides read TGTGCCAGCAGCCAAGATGAGGCAGGGGGCTATGGCTACACCTTC. Translation gives CASSQDEAGGYGYTF.

As to this clonotype: A junction end diverges from the germline sequence, so it may reflect a read error. The chain carries TRBV28 and TRBJ1-4; possible D gene TRBD1, 6 bases. Germline CDR1 is MDHEN and CDR2 is SYDVKM. The CDR3 covers 15 residues. CDR3 region: CAGSFQTGGVEKLFF. DNA of the CDR3: TGTGCCGGCAGTTTCCAGACAGGTGGAGTCGAAAAACTGTTTTTT.

The chain uses TRBV5-1 and TRBJ2-1, with D uncertain. Germline CDR1 SGHRS, CDR2 YFSETQ. This CDR3 has 13 amino acids. Trimming removed 0 bases at V and 8 bases at J, with 9 bases between. DNA of the CDR3: TGCGCCAGCAGCTTGGTAGTAGTCGATGAGCAGTTCTTC. Residues: CASSLVVVDEQFF.